This TCR beta chain was recovered during a study of T cell responses to AZD1222 COVID-19 vaccine. Study-wide points: White British ancestry dominated among donors, who included more females, and clonal diversity was possibly underestimated. Spike-spanning, vaccine-associated CD4 TCRs were dominant at 160-218 and 743-854. Unmutated variant regions reportedly attract nearly half of all spike-specific TCRs.

The CDR3 length is 13 residues. CDR1 is MNHNS, CDR2 SASEGT, per germline. The germline V and J ends were trimmed by 2 bases and 0 bases, with 4 bases remaining between them. In its sample, this clone was seen a few times. Its specificity is not known. Profiling relied on immunoSEQ multiplex PCR, and the TCRdb table lists in-frame clones only, not all of them. The sample gives fewer than 85,000 clones, 80% to 90% of which show up once; roughly 18% is in the top ten. The genes are TRBV6-1 and TRBJ1-2, with unresolved D. Sample: peripheral blood, taken 28 days after the second AZD1222 dose. The sequence was obtained from an adult who received the AZD1222 COVID-19 vaccine. The CDR3 DNA follows: TGTGCCAGCAGTGAAAGCGCTAACTATGGCTACACCTTC. Amino acids: CASSESANYGYTF.